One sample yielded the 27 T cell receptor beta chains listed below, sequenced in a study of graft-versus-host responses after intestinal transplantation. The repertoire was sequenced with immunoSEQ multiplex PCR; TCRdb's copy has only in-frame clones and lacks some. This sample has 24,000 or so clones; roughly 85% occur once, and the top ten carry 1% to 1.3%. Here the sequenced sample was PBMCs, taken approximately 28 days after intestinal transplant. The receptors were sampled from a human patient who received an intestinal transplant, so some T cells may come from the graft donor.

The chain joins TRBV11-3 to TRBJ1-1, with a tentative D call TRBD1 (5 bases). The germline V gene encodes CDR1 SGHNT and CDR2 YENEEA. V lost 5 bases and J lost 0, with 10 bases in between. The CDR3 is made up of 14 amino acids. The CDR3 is CASSPGRVNTEAFF. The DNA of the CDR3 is TGTGCCAGCAGCCCGGGACGGGTGAACACTGAAGCTTTCTTT.

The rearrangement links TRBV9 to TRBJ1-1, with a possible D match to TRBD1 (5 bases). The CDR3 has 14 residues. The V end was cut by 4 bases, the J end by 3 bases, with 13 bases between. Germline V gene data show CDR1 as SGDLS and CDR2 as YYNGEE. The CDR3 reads CASSPRGSDTEAFF. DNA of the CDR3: TGTGCCAGCAGCCCTCGGGGGAGCGACACTGAAGCTTTCTTT.

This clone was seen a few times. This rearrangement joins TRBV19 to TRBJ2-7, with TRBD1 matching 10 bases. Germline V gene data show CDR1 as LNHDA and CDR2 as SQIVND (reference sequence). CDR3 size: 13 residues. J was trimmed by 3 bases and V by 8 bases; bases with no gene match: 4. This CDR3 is CASGGTGDYEQYF. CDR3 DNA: TGTGCCAGTGGGGGGACAGGGGACTACGAGCAGTACTTC.

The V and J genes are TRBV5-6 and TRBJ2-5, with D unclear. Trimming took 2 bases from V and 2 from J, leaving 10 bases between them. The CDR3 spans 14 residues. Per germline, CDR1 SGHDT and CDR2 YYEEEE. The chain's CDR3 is CASSLLQQQETQYF. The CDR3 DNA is TGTGCCAGCAGCTTACTTCAGCAGCAAGAGACCCAGTACTTC.

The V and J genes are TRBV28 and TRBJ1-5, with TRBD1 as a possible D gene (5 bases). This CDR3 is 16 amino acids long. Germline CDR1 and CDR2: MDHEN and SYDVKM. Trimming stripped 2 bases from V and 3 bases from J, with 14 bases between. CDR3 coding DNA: TGTGCCAGCAGTTTACTTCCAGGGAATTCCAATCAGCCCCAGCATTTT. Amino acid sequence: CASSLLPGNSNQPQHF.

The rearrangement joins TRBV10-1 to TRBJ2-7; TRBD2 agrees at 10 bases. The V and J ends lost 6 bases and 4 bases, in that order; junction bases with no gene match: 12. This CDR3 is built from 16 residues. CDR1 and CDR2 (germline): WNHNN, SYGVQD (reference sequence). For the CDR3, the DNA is TGCGCCAGCAGCAAGCGGGAGGGCCGAAACGCGTACGAGCAGTACTTC. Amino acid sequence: CASSKREGRNAYEQYF.

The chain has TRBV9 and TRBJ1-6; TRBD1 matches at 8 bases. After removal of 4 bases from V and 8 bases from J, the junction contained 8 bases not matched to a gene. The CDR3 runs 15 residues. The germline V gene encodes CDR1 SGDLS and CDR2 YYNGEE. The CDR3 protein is CASSLLDREDSPLHF. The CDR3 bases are TGTGCCAGCAGCCTCTTGGACAGGGAAGATTCACCCCTCCACTTT.

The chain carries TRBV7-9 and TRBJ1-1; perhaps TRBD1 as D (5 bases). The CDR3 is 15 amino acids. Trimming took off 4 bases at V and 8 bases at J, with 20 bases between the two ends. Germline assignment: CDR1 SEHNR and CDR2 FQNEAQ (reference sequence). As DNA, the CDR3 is TGTGCCAGCAGCTCCGACCGGACAACCCCGCCGGAAGCTTTCTTT. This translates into CASSSDRTTPPEAFF.

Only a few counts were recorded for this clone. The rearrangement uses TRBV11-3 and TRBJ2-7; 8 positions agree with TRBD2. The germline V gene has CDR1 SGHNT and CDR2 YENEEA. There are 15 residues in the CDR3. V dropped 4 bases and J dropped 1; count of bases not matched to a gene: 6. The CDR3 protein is CASSSAGAQSYEQYF. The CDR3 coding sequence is TGTGCCAGCAGCTCAGCGGGGGCGCAATCCTACGAGCAGTACTTC.

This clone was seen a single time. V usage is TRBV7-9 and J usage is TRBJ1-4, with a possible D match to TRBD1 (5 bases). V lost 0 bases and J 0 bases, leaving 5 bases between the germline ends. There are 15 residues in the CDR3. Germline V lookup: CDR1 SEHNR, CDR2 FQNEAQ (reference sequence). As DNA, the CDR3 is TGTGCCAGCAGCTTAGCAGGGGCAACTAATGAAAAACTGTTTTTT. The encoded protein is CASSLAGATNEKLFF.

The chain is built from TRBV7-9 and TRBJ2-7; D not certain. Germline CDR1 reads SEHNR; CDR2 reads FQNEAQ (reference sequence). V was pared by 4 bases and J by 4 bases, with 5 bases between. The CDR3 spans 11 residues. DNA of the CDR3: TGTGCCAGCAGCTCTGCATACGAGCAGTACTTC. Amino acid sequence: CASSSAYEQYF.

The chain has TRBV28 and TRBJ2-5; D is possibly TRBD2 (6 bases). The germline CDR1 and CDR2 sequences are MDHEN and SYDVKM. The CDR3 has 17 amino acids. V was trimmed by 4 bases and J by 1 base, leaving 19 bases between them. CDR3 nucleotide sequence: TGTGCCAGCAGTTCTATACTAGCCCAGCGCCTCCAAGAGACCCAGTACTTC. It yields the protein CASSSILAQRLQETQYF.

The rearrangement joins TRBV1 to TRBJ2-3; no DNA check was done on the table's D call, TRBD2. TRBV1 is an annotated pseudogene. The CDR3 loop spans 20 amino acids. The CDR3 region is CTSSPNRARIRRGGTDTQYF. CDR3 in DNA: TGCACCAGCAGCCCCAATAGGGCGAGAATAAGGCGGGGGGGCACAGATACGCAGTATTTT.

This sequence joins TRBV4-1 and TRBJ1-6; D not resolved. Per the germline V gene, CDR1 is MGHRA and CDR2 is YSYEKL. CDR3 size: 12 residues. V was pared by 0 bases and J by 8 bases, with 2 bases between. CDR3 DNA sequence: TGCGCCAGCAGCCAAGATGATTCACCCCTCCACTTT. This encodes CASSQDDSPLHF.

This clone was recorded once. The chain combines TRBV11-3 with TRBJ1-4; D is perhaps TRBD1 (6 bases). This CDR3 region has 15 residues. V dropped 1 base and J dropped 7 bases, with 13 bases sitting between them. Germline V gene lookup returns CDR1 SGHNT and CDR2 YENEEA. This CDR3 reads CASSLVAEGGEKLFF. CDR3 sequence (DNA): TGTGCCAGCAGCTTAGTGGCTGAGGGGGGTGAAAAACTGTTTTTT.

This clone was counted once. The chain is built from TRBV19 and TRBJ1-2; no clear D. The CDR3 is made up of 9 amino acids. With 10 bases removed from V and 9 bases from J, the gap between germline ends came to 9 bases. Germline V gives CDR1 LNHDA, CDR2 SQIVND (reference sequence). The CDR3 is CANDARYTF. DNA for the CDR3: TGTGCCAATGATGCTCGCTACACCTTC.

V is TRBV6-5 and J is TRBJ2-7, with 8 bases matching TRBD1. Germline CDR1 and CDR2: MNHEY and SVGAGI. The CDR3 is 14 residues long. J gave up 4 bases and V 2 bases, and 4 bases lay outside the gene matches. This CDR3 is CASSYLGQEYEQYF. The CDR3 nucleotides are TGTGCCAGCAGTTACCTGGGACAGGAGTACGAGCAGTACTTC.

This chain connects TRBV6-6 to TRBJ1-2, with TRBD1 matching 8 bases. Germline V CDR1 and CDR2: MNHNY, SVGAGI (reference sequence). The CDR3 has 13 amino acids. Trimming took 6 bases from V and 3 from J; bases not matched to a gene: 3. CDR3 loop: CASSLTGDYGYTF. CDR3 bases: TGTGCCAGCAGCTTGACAGGGGACTATGGCTACACCTTC.

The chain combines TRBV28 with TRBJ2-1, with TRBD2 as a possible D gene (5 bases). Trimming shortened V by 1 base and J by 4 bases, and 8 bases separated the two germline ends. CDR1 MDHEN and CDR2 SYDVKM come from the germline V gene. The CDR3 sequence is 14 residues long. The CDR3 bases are TGTGCCAGCAGTTTATCCACTAGTTACAATGAGCAGTTCTTC. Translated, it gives CASSLSTSYNEQFF.

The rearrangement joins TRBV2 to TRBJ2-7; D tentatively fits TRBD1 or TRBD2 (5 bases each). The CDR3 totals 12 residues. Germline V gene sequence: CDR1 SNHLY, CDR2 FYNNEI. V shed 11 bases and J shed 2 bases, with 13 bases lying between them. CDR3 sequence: CASRDVAYEQYF. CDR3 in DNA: TGTGCCTCTCGGGACGTCGCCTACGAGCAGTACTTC.

For the CDR3, the DNA is TGCAGCGTTGGAGCAGACAGCCTAAACATTCAGTACTTC. Its translation is CSVGADSLNIQYF. V and J are TRBV29-1 and TRBJ2-4; possibly TRBD1 for D (5 bases). From germline, CDR1 is SQVTM and CDR2 ANQGSEA. The CDR3 is 13 residues long. V lost 4 bases to trimming and J lost 6 bases, with 13 bases between them.

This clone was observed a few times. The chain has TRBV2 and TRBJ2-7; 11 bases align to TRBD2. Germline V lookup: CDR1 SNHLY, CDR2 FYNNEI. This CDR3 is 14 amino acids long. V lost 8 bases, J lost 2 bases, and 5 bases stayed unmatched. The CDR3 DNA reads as TGTGCCAGCGAGCTAGCGGGAGGCACCTACGAGCAGTACTTC. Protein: CASELAGGTYEQYF.

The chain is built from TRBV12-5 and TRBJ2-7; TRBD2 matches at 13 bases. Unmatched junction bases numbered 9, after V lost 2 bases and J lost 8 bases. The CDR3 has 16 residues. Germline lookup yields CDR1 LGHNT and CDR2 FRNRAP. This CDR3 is CASGLIPTSGGEKQYF. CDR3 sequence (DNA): TGTGCTAGTGGTTTGATCCCTACTAGCGGGGGGGAAAAGCAGTACTTC.

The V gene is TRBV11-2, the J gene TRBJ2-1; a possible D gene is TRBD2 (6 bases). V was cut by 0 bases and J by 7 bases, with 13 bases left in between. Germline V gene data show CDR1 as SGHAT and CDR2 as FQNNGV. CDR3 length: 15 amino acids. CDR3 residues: CASSLERASVNEQFF. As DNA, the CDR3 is TGTGCCAGCAGCTTAGAGAGAGCTAGCGTAAATGAGCAGTTCTTC.

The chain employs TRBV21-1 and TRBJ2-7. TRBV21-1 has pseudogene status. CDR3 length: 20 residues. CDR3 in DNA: TGTGCCAGCAGCAAAAAGAGGCCGGGGGCTCCGGGACAAAACTCCTACGAGCAGTACTTC. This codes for CASSKKRPGAPGQNSYEQYF.

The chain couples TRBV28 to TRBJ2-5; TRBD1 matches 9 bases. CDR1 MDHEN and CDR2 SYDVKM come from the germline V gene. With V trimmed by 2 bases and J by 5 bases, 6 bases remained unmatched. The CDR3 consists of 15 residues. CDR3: CASSLLGTGLETQYF. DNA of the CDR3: TGTGCCAGCAGTTTACTAGGGACAGGGTTGGAGACCCAGTACTTC.

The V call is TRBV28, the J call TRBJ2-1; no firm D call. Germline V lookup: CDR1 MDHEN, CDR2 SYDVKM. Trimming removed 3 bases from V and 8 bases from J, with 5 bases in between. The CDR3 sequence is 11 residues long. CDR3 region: CASSFSYEQFF. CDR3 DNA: TGTGCCAGCAGTTTTAGCTATGAGCAGTTCTTC. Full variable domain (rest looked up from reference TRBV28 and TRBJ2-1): DVKVTQSSRYLVKRTGEKVFLECVQDMDHENMFWYRQDPGLGLRLIYFSYDVKMKEKGDIPEGYSVSREKKERFSLILESASTNQTSMYLCASSFSYEQFFGPGTRLTVL.